Following are 6 T cell receptor beta chains from one sample sequenced in a study of identical twins. TCRdb passed the 5' RACE reads through MiXCR, listing each CDR3 protein once. Of some 250,000 distinct CDR3 sequences listed, about 12% are singletons. The same sample was also used in a study of yellow fever vaccine responses in identical twins.

Sample: memory (CD45RO+) T cells sorted from blood. The receptors were gathered from a woman aged 18-29 years in good health.

The chain joins TRBV7-2 to TRBJ2-7, with 8 bases lining up with TRBD1. The CDR3 is 15 residues long. With V trimmed by 2 bases and J by 0 bases, 3 bases remained unmatched. From germline, CDR1 is SGHTA and CDR2 FQGNSA. CDR3 bases: TGTGCCAGCAGCTTAACGGGACAGGTCTCCTACGAGCAGTACTTC. Translated, it gives CASSLTGQVSYEQYF.

The sample holds a few counts of this clonotype. This chain connects TRBV11-2 to TRBJ2-3, with 9 bases aligning to TRBD2. J gave up 14 bases and V 1 base, and 19 bases lay outside the gene matches. CDR3 length equals 17 residues. Germline CDR1 reads SGHAT; CDR2 reads FQNNGV. CDR3 bases: TGTGCCAGCAGCTTAGTAGGCCCCGGGCAGTCCGGGACTAGCTGGTATTTT. It translates to CASSLVGPGQSGTSWYF.

The V and J genes are TRBV11-2 and TRBJ2-1; D gene unclear. V shed 5 bases and J shed 6 bases, with 11 bases lying between them. The CDR3 is 13 residues long. Germline loops: CDR1 SGHAT, CDR2 FQNNGV. CDR3 sequence: CASSPTFVNEQFF. The CDR3 DNA is TGTGCCAGCAGCCCTACATTTGTCAATGAGCAGTTCTTC.

This chain connects TRBV18 to TRBJ2-7; 7 bases agree with TRBD1. J gave up 6 bases and V 6 bases, and 5 bases lay outside the gene matches. The germline V gene has CDR1 KGHSH and CDR2 LQKENI. The length of the CDR3 is 12 residues. CDR3 DNA: TGTGCCAGCTCCCCAACAGGGGTCGAGCAGTACTTC. This translates into CASSPTGVEQYF.

The sample holds a few counts of this clonotype. The genes are TRBV12-3 or TRBV12-4 and TRBJ2-1; D uncertain. This CDR3 spans 14 amino acids. V was pared by 3 bases and J by 8 bases, with 14 bases between. The CDR3 spells CASSFGKRGDEQFF. DNA for the CDR3: TGTGCCAGCAGTTTTGGTAAGCGTGGCGATGAGCAGTTCTTC.

This clonotype was seen only a few times. The chain combines TRBV7-2 with TRBJ2-5; 9 bases fit TRBD1. The CDR3 extends over 16 amino acids. V lost 5 bases, J lost 3 bases, and 10 bases stayed unmatched. Germline-derived CDR1 and CDR2 are SGHTA and FQGNSA. The DNA for the CDR3 is TGTGCCAGCAGCGGCTGGGACAGGGAGGCGAAAGAGACCCAGTACTTC. This gives the protein CASSGWDREAKETQYF. Full variable domain (outside the CDR3, taken from reference TRBV7-2 and TRBJ2-5): GAGVSQSPSNKVTEKGKDVELRCDPISGHTALYWYRQSLGQGLEFLIYFQGNSAPDKSGLPSDRFSAERTGGSVSTLTIQRTQQEDSAVYLCASSGWDREAKETQYFGPGTRLLVL.